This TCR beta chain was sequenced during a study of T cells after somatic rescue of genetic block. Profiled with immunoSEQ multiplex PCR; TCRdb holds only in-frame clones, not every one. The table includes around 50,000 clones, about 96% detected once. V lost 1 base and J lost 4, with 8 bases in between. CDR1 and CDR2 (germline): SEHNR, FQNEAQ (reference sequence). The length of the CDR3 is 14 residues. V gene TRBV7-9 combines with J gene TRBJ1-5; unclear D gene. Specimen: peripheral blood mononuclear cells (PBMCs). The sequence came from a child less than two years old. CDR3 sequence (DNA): TGTGCCAGCAGCTTAGGGCAAGGGAATCAGCCCCAGCATTTT. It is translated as CASSLGQGNQPQHF. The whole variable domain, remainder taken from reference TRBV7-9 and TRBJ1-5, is DTGVSQNPRHKITKRGQNVTFRCDPISEHNRLYWYRQTLGQGPEFLTYFQNEAQLEKSRLLSDRFSAERPKGSFSTLEIQRTEQGDSAMYLCASSLGQGNQPQHFGDGTRLSIL.